This is a list of T cell receptor beta chains from one sample in a study of molecular identifiers for immune sequencing clone quantification. TCRdb independently ran MiXCR on the PCR reads; one entry per CDR3 protein. The table has roughly 90,000 distinct CDR3 sequences, roughly 23% seen once; the top ten hold 0.6% to 0.95%. The sequenced sample was naive CD8+ T cells from blood, with Jurkat cell RNA spiked in. All receptors come from a human donor in good health. Some libraries in this study had Jurkat cell RNA spiked in. Each CDR3 is given with its conserved first and last residue. Fields, in order: J gene, V gene, clone size, D gene, CDR3 protein, CDR3 DNA. A D gene is named only where the DNA matches it firmly. Expanded clones get a size class; other rows say once, few or many, or leave the size out.

TRBJ2-2 TRBV3-1 - - CASSQVQGLGFTGELFF TGTGCCAGCAGCCAAGTTCAGGGTCTTGGCTTTACCGGGGAGCTGTTTTTT
TRBJ1-1 TRBV21-1 - - CASSAVGTTRDRGPGTEAFF TGTGCCAGCAGCGCAGTAGGAACTACCCGGGACAGGGGGCCGGGCACTGAAGCTTTCTTT
TRBJ2-7 TRBV29-1 once - CSVGEGKDTSYEQYF TGCAGCGTTGGAGAAGGAAAGGACACCTCCTACGAGCAGTACTTC
TRBJ2-1 TRBV25-1 - - CASSEFWASSNEQFF TGTGCCAGCAGTGAATTCTGGGCTAGTAGTAATGAGCAGTTCTTC
TRBJ2-2 TRBV4-3 many TRBD1 CASSQDRQGANPNTGELFF TGCGCCAGCAGCCAAGATAGACAGGGGGCAAATCCGAACACCGGGGAGCTGTTTTTT
TRBJ1-1 TRBV9 - - CASSDGWGTEAFF TGTGCCAGCAGCGATGGTTGGGGCACTGAAGCTTTCTTT
TRBJ1-1 TRBV6-6 - TRBD1 CASREGTGGSMNTEAFF TGTGCCAGCAGAGAGGGGACAGGGGGTTCGATGAACACTGAAGCTTTCTTT
TRBJ2-1 TRBV4-3 once - CASSPYSQGNEQFF TGCGCCAGCAGCCCCTATTCACAGGGAAATGAGCAGTTCTTC
TRBJ2-7 TRBV5-6 - TRBD1 CASSAGQASSYEQYF TGTGCCAGCAGCGCGGGACAGGCAAGCTCCTACGAGCAGTACTTC
TRBJ2-7 TRBV7-6 few - CASSLWDNAYEQYF TGTGCCAGCAGCCTCTGGGACAACGCCTACGAGCAGTACTTC
TRBJ2-2 TRBV20-1 - - CSARDSVRFVAVDTGELFF TGCAGTGCTAGAGATAGTGTGCGGTTCGTAGCGGTAGACACCGGGGAGCTGTTTTTT
TRBJ2-1 TRBV19 few TRBD2 CASTNVAGAYNEQFF TGTGCCAGTACCAATGTAGCGGGGGCCTACAATGAGCAGTTCTTC
TRBJ2-7 TRBV4-3 many TRBD1 CASSQDQSGGSYEQYF TGCGCCAGCAGCCAAGATCAATCAGGGGGTAGCTACGAGCAGTACTTC
TRBJ2-1 TRBV12-3/TRBV12-4 many - CASSLERSNEQFF TGTGCCAGCAGTTTAGAGCGTAGCAATGAGCAGTTCTTC
TRBJ1-5 TRBV6-5 many TRBD1 CASSLLGDRGSQPQHF TGTGCCAGCAGCTTACTAGGGGACAGGGGCTCTCAGCCCCAGCATTTT
TRBJ1-1 TRBV29-1 many - CSVEPTGTEAFF TGCAGCGTTGAACCCACTGGGACTGAAGCTTTCTTT
TRBJ2-2 TRBV12-3/TRBV12-4 few - CASSQLGGAFTGELFF TGTGCCAGCAGTCAACTGGGGGGGGCTTTTACCGGGGAGCTGTTTTTT
TRBJ2-7 TRBV5-6 few - CASSLGEYEQYF TGTGCCAGCAGCTTGGGGGAGTACGAGCAGTACTTC
TRBJ2-7 TRBV4-1 few TRBD1 CASSQGFGTGSYEQYF TGCGCCAGCAGCCAAGGTTTCGGGACAGGCTCCTACGAGCAGTACTTC
TRBJ2-2 TRBV29-1 many TRBD2 CSVELAGANTGELFF TGCAGCGTTGAACTAGCGGGAGCTAACACCGGGGAGCTGTTTTTT
TRBJ2-7 TRBV14 - - CASSQFLAEQYF TGTGCCAGCAGCCAATTTTTAGCCGAGCAGTACTTC
TRBJ2-6 TRBV12-3/TRBV12-4 - TRBD2 CACSLAGSGANVLTF TGTGCCTGCAGTTTAGCGGGGTCTGGGGCCAACGTCCTGACTTTC
TRBJ1-2 TRBV4-3 many TRBD1 CASSQDTDRAYGYTF TGCGCCAGCAGCCAAGATACGGACAGGGCCTATGGCTACACCTTC
TRBJ2-1 TRBV11-2 - - CASSLPPEGGLSYNEQFF TGTGCCAGCAGCTTGCCCCCCGAAGGAGGACTTTCCTACAATGAGCAGTTCTTC
TRBJ2-3 TRBV13 few TRBD2 CASSLGLAGTTDTQYF TGTGCCAGCAGCTTAGGACTAGCGGGAACCACAGATACGCAGTATTTT
TRBJ1-5 TRBV4-2 many TRBD1 CASSPDRLNQPQHF TGTGCCAGCAGCCCGGACAGGTTAAATCAGCCCCAGCATTTT
TRBJ2-3 TRBV29-1 many TRBD2 CSAVQRGVSTDTQYF TGCAGCGCTGTACAGCGGGGTGTTAGCACAGATACGCAGTATTTT
TRBJ2-2 TRBV20-1 few TRBD2 CSARVAGVSTGELFF TGCAGTGCTAGAGTAGCGGGAGTTTCCACCGGGGAGCTGTTTTTT
TRBJ2-2 TRBV6-5 - TRBD1 CASSSAWTGFVGELFF TGTGCCAGCAGTTCAGCCTGGACAGGATTCGTAGGGGAGCTGTTTTTT
TRBJ2-2 TRBV19 - - CASSPWTGGVGELFF TGTGCCAGTAGTCCCTGGACAGGAGGGGTCGGGGAGCTGTTTTTT
TRBJ2-7 TRBV7-9 many - CASSSPSFYEQYF TGTGCCAGCAGCTCCCCTAGCTTCTACGAGCAGTACTTC
TRBJ2-3 TRBV29-1 many TRBD1 CSVEASGGILMAHTDTQYF TGCAGCGTTGAAGCGTCAGGGGGAATTCTGATGGCACACACAGATACGCAGTATTTT
TRBJ1-1 TRBV20-1 - - CSARDLDWALNTEAFF TGCAGTGCTAGAGACCTAGACTGGGCGCTGAACACTGAAGCTTTCTTT